Presented here are 22 T cell receptor beta chains from one specimen sequenced in a study of OX40 agonist ivuxolimab in advanced cancers. The assay was immunoSEQ multiplex PCR, and TCRdb's table has in-frame clones only and misses some. The table lists about 53,000 clones, roughly 88% of them singletons. The source material was CD4+ or CD8+ T cells sorted from blood, sampled in a trial of the OX40 agonist ivuxolimab. The receptor set was obtained from an adult with an advanced solid tumor such as melanoma, head and neck, liver or kidney cancer.

The chain recombines TRBV5-6 with TRBJ2-1; 9 bases agree with TRBD1. From germline, CDR1 is SGHDT and CDR2 YYEEEE. V was pared by 2 bases and J by 4 bases, with 13 bases of the junction left unmatched. This CDR3 region has 18 residues. CDR3 nucleotides: TGTGCCAGCAGCTTAACTTTACAGGGGGCGGCGTGGTACAATGAGCAGTTCTTC. This gives the protein CASSLTLQGAAWYNEQFF.

This chain joins TRBV11-1 and TRBJ2-5; 7 nucleotides match TRBD1. TRBJ2-7 matches the DNA end more closely, so the J call is doubtful. This CDR3 is built from 14 residues. Per germline, CDR1 SGHAT and CDR2 FQDESV (reference sequence). The CDR3 here is CASSLGQSSYEQYF. The CDR3, as DNA: TGTGCCAGCAGCTTGGGACAGAGCTCCTACGAGCAGTACTTC.

This clone was seen once. V gene TRBV6-5 combines with J gene TRBJ2-1; 11 bases are a match to TRBD2. V was pared by 3 bases and J by 4 bases, with 5 bases of the junction left unmatched. The CDR3 has 16 residues. CDR1 and CDR2 from the germline V gene are MNHEY and SVGAGI. Written as DNA, the CDR3 is TGTGCCAGCAGTTATAGACTAGCGGGACCATACAATGAGCAGTTCTTC. Its protein is CASSYRLAGPYNEQFF.

This sequence joins TRBV11-2 and TRBJ1-1; the match to TRBD1 covers 8 bases. Germline lookup yields CDR1 SGHAT and CDR2 FQNNGV. This CDR3 has 17 amino acids. The V segment lost 5 bases and the J segment 3 bases; nucleotides outside the gene matches: 14. This chain's CDR3 is CASSLRTGRNMDTEAFF. The CDR3 DNA is TGTGCCAGCAGCCTGCGGACAGGGCGGAATATGGACACTGAAGCTTTCTTT. Complete variable domain (other parts from reference TRBV11-2 and TRBJ1-1): EAGVAQSPRYKIIEKRQSVAFWCNPISGHATLYWYQQILGQGPKLLIQFQNNGVVDDSQLPKDRFSAERLKGVDSTLKIQPAKLEDSAVYLCASSLRTGRNMDTEAFFGQGTRLTVV.

The chain employs TRBV9 and TRBJ1-1; D is ambiguous. CDR1 and CDR2 (germline): SGDLS, YYNGEE. Between the trimmed V and J ends, which lost 4 bases and 1 base, there was a span of 11 bases. This CDR3 has 14 amino acids. The CDR3 reads CASSRSTGNTEAFF. The CDR3 nucleotides are TGTGCCAGCAGCCGGTCGACTGGGAACACTGAAGCTTTCTTT.

The CDR3 nucleotides read TGTGCCTGGACCGGAGGGGGCTACGAGCAGTACTTC. It is translated as CAWTGGGYEQYF. The genes are TRBV30 and TRBJ2-7; D possibly matches TRBD1 or TRBD2 (6 bases each). The CDR3 loop spans 12 amino acids. Germline values: CDR1 GTSNPN, CDR2 SVGIG (reference sequence). Trimming pared 4 bases from V and 3 bases from J, leaving 10 bases between.

This chain joins TRBV7-6 and TRBJ2-3, with TRBD2 matching 14 bases. This CDR3 is 16 amino acids long. After removal of 3 bases from V and 6 bases from J, the junction contained 5 bases not matched to a gene. Germline assignment: CDR1 SGHVS and CDR2 FNYEAQ. CDR3 in amino acids: CASSLTSGGATDTQYF. CDR3 coding DNA: TGTGCCAGCAGCTTGACTAGCGGGGGGGCTACCGATACGCAGTATTTT.

This chain connects TRBV28 to TRBJ2-5; TRBD2 aligns across 8 bases. V dropped 3 bases and J dropped 0; count of bases not matched to a gene: 0. The germline V gene has CDR1 MDHEN and CDR2 SYDVKM. CDR3 size: 14 residues. The CDR3 loop reads CASSFSGDQETQYF. The CDR3 nucleotides read TGTGCCAGCAGTTTTAGCGGGGACCAAGAGACCCAGTACTTC.

The gene calls are TRBV28 and TRBJ1-5; TRBD1 aligns across 7 bases. The CDR3 has 20 residues. The V gene end was trimmed by 5 bases and the J gene end by 1 base; junction bases not matched to a gene: 20. CDR1 and CDR2 from the germline V gene are MDHEN and SYDVKM. CDR3 DNA sequence: TGTGCCAGCAGTCCCTCGACAGGGATTCGGGTGATAGAGAGCAATCAGCCCCAGCATTTT. Translating gives CASSPSTGIRVIESNQPQHF.

Remarks on this clone: The same CDR3 also results from other DNA sequences found in this sample. The V and J genes are TRBV27 and TRBJ2-5; D gene unclear. Trimming took 6 bases from V and 4 from J, leaving 21 bases between them. Germline V gene data show CDR1 as MNHEY and CDR2 as SMNVEV (reference sequence). The CDR3 runs to 16 residues. The CDR3 nucleotides read TGTGCCAGCAGGGATGAAGGAGAAGGGCGGTTAGAGACCCAGTACTTC. It encodes CASRDEGEGRLETQYF.

This chain joins TRBV7-9 and TRBJ2-5; 9 bases agree with TRBD2. CDR1 is SEHNR and CDR2 is FQNEAQ in the germline V gene (reference sequence). The CDR3 is 15 amino acids. V was clipped by 2 bases and J by 1 base; unmatched bases: 2. The CDR3 is CASSLWRGGQETQYF. The CDR3 DNA reads as TGTGCCAGCAGCTTATGGCGGGGGGGCCAAGAGACCCAGTACTTC.

V gene TRBV11-2 combines with J gene TRBJ2-7, with D possibly matching TRBD1 (7 bases). This CDR3 has 12 amino acids. Germline CDR1 reads SGHAT; CDR2 reads FQNNGV. The V and J ends lost 5 bases and 9 bases respectively, with 14 bases between them. The CDR3 region is CASSAGQSVQYF. CDR3 bases: TGTGCCAGCAGCGCGGGACAGTCGGTGCAGTACTTC.

The sample holds one count of this clone. The V call is TRBV9, the J call TRBJ2-3; D may correspond to TRBD1 or TRBD2 (5 bases each). The germline gives CDR1 SGDLS, CDR2 YYNGEE. The V end was cut by 2 bases, the J end by 0 bases, with 7 bases between. The CDR3 runs 14 residues. The CDR3 here is CASSVWDSTDTQYF. The CDR3 coding sequence is TGTGCCAGCAGCGTCTGGGACAGCACAGATACGCAGTATTTT.

The rearrangement uses TRBV11-1 and TRBJ2-3, with TRBD1 matching over 11 bases. V dropped 2 bases and J dropped 5; count of bases not matched to a gene: 3. Germline-derived CDR1 and CDR2 are SGHAT and FQDESV (reference sequence). The CDR3 consists of 15 residues. CDR3 loop: CASSLSDRGLDTQYF. The CDR3 nucleotides are TGTGCCAGCAGCTTATCGGACAGGGGGCTAGATACGCAGTATTTT.

V gene TRBV10-3 combines with J gene TRBJ2-3; 9 nucleotides line up with TRBD1. Germline loops: CDR1 ENHRY, CDR2 SYGVKD. With 10 bases clipped from V and 4 bases from J, the junction kept 12 bases outside the gene matches. The CDR3 is 15 amino acids. The DNA of the CDR3 is TGTGCCACCGAAACCTCCGGACAGGGGTCAGATACGCAGTATTTT. Translated, it gives CATETSGQGSDTQYF.

The J gene is TRBJ2-7, the V gene TRBV27; TRBD1 aligns across 9 bases. V shed 7 bases, J shed 0 bases, and the junction held 7 bases outside the gene matches. Germline lookup yields CDR1 MNHEY and CDR2 SMNVEV (reference sequence). The CDR3 is made up of 15 amino acids. The CDR3 reads CASKGQGTSSYEQYF. CDR3 sequence (DNA): TGTGCCAGCAAAGGACAGGGGACGAGCTCCTACGAGCAGTACTTC.

This chain links TRBV2 with TRBJ1-5; D ambiguous. Deletions cut 5 bases from V and 3 bases from J, with 11 bases between. Per germline, CDR1 SNHLY and CDR2 FYNNEI. The CDR3 covers 14 residues. CDR3 protein: CASSPRDPNQPQHF. The CDR3 coding sequence is TGTGCCAGCAGTCCTCGGGATCCCAATCAGCCCCAGCATTTT.

The chain links TRBV19 to TRBJ1-4; 9 bases agree with TRBD1. This CDR3 has 15 amino acids. Germline loops: CDR1 LNHDA, CDR2 SQIVND (reference sequence). V dropped 6 bases and J dropped 3; count of bases not matched to a gene: 5. The CDR3 reads CASSPTGGANEKLFF. The DNA of the CDR3 is TGTGCCAGTAGCCCGACAGGGGGGGCTAATGAAAAACTGTTTTTT.

The rearrangement links TRBV10-1 to TRBJ2-1; TRBD2 matches at 9 bases. J gave up 7 bases and V 3 bases, and 7 bases lay outside the gene matches. CDR3 length equals 15 residues. Germline CDR1 and CDR2: WNHNN and SYGVQD (reference sequence). The CDR3 nucleotides read TGCGCCAGCAGTGACGGCGGGGGGGCCGGTAATGAGCAGTTCTTC. Residues: CASSDGGGAGNEQFF.

The genes are TRBV6-4 and TRBJ2-3, with 12 bases that match TRBD2. The CDR3 runs 20 residues. V was pared by 2 bases and J by 5 bases, with 17 bases of the junction left unmatched. CDR1 is MRHNA, CDR2 SNTAGT, per germline. The CDR3 DNA is TGTGCCAGCAGTGACCCGGGACTAGCGGGCGACCCTAAGAGGGGAGATACGCAGTATTTT. Its translation: CASSDPGLAGDPKRGDTQYF.

The chain has TRBV11-2 and TRBJ2-5; a weak D match, TRBD2 (5 bases). CDR3 size: 14 residues. Germline V gives CDR1 SGHAT, CDR2 FQNNGV. Trimming stripped 0 bases from V and 3 bases from J, with 8 bases between. CDR3 loop: CASSLETGKETQYF. CDR3 coding DNA: TGTGCCAGCAGCTTAGAGACGGGAAAAGAGACCCAGTACTTC. Combining the CDR3 with reference TRBV11-2 and TRBJ2-5 gives the whole variable domain EAGVAQSPRYKIIEKRQSVAFWCNPISGHATLYWYQQILGQGPKLLIQFQNNGVVDDSQLPKDRFSAERLKGVDSTLKIQPAKLEDSAVYLCASSLETGKETQYFGPGTRLLVL.

The chain employs TRBV5-6 and TRBJ2-3; D remains unclear. Per germline, CDR1 SGHDT and CDR2 YYEEEE. Trimming removed 1 base from V and 1 base from J, with 7 bases in between. This CDR3 comprises 14 residues. CDR3 amino acids: CASSLTVGTDTQYF. In DNA form, the CDR3 reads TGTGCCAGCAGCTTGACGGTCGGCACAGATACGCAGTATTTT.